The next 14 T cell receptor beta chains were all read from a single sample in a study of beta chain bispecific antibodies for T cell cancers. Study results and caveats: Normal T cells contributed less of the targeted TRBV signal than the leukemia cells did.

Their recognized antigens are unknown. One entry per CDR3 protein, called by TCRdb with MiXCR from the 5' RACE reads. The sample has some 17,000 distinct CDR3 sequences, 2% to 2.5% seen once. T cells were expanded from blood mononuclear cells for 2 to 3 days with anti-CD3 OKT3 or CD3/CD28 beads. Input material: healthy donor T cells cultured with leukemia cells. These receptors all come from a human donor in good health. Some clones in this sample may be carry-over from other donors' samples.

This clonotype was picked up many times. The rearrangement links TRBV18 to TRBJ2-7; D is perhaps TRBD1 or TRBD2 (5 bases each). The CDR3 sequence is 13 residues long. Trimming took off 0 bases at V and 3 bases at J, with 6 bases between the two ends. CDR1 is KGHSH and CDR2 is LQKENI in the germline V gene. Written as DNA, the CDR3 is TGTGCCAGCTCACCACCGGGGGACTACGAGCAGTACTTC. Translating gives CASSPPGDYEQYF.

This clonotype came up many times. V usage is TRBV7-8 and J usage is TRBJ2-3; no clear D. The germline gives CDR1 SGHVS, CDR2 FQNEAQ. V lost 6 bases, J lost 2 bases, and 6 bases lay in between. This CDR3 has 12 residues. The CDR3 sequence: CASSSTTDTQYF. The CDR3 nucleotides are TGTGCCAGCAGTTCGACCACAGATACGCAGTATTTT.

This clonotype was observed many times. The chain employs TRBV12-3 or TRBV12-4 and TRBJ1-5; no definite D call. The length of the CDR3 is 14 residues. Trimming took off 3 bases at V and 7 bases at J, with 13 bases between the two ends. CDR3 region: CASSLGGPGQPQHF. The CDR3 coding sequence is TGTGCCAGCAGTTTGGGAGGGCCGGGCCAGCCCCAGCATTTT.

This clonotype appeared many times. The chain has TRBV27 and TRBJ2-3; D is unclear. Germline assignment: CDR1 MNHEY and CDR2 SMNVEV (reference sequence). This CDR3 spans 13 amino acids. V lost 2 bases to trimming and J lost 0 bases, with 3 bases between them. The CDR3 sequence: CASSLPSTDTQYF. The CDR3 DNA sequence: TGTGCCAGCAGTTTACCTAGCACAGATACGCAGTATTTT.

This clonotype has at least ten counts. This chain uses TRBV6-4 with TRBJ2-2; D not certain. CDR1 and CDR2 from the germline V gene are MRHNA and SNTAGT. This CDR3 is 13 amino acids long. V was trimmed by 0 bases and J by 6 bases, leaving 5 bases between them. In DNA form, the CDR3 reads TGTGCCAGCAGTGACTCGAAGGCCGGGGAGCTGTTTTTT. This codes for CASSDSKAGELFF.

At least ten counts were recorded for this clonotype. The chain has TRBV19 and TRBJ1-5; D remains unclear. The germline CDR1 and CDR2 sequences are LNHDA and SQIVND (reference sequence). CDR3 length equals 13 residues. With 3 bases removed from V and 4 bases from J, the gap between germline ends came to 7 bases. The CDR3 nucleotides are TGTGCCAGTAGTATGGGAGCTAATCAGCCCCAGCATTTT. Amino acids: CASSMGANQPQHF. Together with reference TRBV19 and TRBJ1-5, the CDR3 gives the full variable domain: DGGITQSPKYLFRKEGQNVTLSCEQNLNHDAMYWYRQDPGQGLRLIYYSQIVNDFQKGDIAEGYSVSREKKESFPLTVTSAQKNPTAFYLCASSMGANQPQHFGDGTRLSIL.

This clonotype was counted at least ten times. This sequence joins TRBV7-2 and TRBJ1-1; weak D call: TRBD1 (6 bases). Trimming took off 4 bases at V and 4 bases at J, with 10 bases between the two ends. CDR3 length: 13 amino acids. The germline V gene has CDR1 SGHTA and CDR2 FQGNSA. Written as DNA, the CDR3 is TGTGCCAGCAGCTCAAAGGGGGGCACTGAAGCTTTCTTT. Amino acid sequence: CASSSKGGTEAFF.

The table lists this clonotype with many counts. CDR3 loop: CSAREWALAGGGLAETQYF. The CDR3 DNA reads as TGCAGTGCTAGAGAGTGGGCCCTAGCGGGGGGAGGGTTAGCGGAGACCCAGTACTTC. The chain couples TRBV20-1 to TRBJ2-5, with 11 positions matching TRBD2. This CDR3 is built from 19 residues. V shed 0 bases, J shed 5 bases, and the junction held 17 bases outside the gene matches. Germline V gene data show CDR1 as DFQATT and CDR2 as SNEGSKA (reference sequence).

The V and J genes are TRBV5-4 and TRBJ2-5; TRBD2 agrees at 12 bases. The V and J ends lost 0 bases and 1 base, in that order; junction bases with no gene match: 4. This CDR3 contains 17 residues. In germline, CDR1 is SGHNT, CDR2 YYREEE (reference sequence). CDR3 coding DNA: TGTGCCAGCAGCTTGGTGCCTAGCGGGGGGGCCCAAGAGACCCAGTACTTC. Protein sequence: CASSLVPSGGAQETQYF.

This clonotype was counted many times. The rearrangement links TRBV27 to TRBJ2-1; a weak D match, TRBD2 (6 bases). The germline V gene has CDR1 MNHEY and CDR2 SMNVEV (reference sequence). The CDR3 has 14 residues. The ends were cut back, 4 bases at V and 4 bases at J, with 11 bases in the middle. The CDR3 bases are TGTGCCAGCAGTTCCGGGACTTCATACAATGAGCAGTTCTTC. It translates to CASSSGTSYNEQFF.

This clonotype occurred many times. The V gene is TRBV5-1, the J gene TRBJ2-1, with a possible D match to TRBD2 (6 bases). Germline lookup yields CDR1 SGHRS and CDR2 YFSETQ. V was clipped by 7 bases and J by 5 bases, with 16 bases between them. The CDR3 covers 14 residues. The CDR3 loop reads CASGIGGFDNEQFF. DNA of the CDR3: TGCGCCAGCGGAATCGGAGGGTTCGACAATGAGCAGTTCTTC.

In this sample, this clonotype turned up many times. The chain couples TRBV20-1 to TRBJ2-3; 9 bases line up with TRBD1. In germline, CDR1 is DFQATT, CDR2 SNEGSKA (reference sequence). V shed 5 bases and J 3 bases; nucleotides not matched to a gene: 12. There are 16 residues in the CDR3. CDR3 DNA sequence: TGCAGTGCTGCCAAAACAGGGGGCGGGATAACAGATACGCAGTATTTT. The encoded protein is CSAAKTGGGITDTQYF.

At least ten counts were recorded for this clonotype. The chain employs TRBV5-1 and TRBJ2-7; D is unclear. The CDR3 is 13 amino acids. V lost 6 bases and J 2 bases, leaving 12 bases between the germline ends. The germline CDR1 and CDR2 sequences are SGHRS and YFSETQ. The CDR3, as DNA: TGCGCCAGCACCCCGACGGAGACCTACGAGCAGTACTTC. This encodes CASTPTETYEQYF.

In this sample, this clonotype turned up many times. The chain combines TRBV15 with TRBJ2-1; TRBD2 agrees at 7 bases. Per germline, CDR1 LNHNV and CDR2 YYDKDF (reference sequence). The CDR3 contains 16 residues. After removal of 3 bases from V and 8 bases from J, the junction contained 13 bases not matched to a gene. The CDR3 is CATSSLMASGKHEQFF. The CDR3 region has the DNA TGTGCCACCAGCAGCCTGATGGCTAGCGGAAAACATGAGCAGTTCTTC.